The clone carrying this TCR beta chain was seen repeatedly, ten times or more. The antigen is unknown. Systemic immunosuppression or a history of autoimmune disease excluded patients. Baseline was the first blood sampling point, followed by cycle 4 day 1 and cycle 7 day 1. This CDR3 region has 16 residues. The V end lost 0 bases, the J end lost 1 base, and 12 bases lay between the germline ends. Germline V gene sequence: CDR1 LGHNA, CDR2 YSLEER. The data stem from a study of OX40 agonist ivuxolimab in advanced cancers. Study background: Patients were treated with intravenous ivuxolimab, dosed at 0.01 to 10 mg/kg and infused every 2 weeks.

The protocol was immunoSEQ multiplex PCR, while the TCRdb copy is restricted to in-frame clones and leaves out a portion. The sample carries more than 65,000 clones, roughly 81% recorded once. Study-wide results and limits: Some of the lowest clonal expansion was seen in partial responders at 0.1-3.0 mg/kg.

The chain uses TRBV4-3 and TRBJ1-1; TRBD1 might be the D (5 bases). The receptor's source is an adult with an advanced solid tumor such as melanoma, head and neck, liver or kidney cancer. Sequenced material: CD4+ or CD8+ T cells sorted from blood, taken in a trial of the OX40 agonist ivuxolimab. The CDR3: CASSQDTAGGNTEAFF. CDR3 DNA sequence: TGCGCCAGCAGCCAAGATACTGCCGGGGGGAACACTGAAGCTTTCTTT.